The TCR beta chain under discussion was sequenced for a study of control samples from healthy donors and cancer patients. This clone was counted between two and nine times. Germline loops: CDR1 SGHTA, CDR2 FQGNSA. CDR3 size: 14 residues. V was trimmed by 5 bases and J by 5 bases, leaving 14 bases between them. The assay was immunoSEQ multiplex PCR, and TCRdb's table has in-frame clones only and misses some. The sample holds about 150,000 clones, approximately 94% seen once. V and J are TRBV7-2 and TRBJ2-3; no firm D call. The sequence derives from a man aged 35-49 years in good health. Sample: blood. CDR3 bases: TGTGCCAGCAGCCCCGCGAGCGTTGGAGATACGCAGTATTTT. Encoded protein: CASSPASVGDTQYF.